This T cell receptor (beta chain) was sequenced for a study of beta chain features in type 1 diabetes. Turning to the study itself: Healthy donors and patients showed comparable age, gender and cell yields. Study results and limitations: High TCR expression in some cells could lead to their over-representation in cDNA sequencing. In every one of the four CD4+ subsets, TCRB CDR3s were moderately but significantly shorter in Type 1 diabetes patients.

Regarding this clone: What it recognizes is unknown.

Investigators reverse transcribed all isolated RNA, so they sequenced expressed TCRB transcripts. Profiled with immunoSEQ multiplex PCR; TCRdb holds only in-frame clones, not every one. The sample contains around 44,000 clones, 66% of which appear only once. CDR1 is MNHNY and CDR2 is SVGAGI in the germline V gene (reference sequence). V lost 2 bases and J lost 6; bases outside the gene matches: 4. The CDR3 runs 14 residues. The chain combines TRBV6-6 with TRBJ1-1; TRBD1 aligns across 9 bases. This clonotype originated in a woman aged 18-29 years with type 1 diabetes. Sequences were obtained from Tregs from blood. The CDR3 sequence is CASSYPTGGSEAFF. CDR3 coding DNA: TGTGCCAGCAGTTACCCGACAGGGGGGTCTGAAGCTTTCTTT.